This T cell receptor beta chain was obtained from a study of CD8 T cells in ankylosing spondylitis. Study results and caveats: Seven to nine highly homologous variants made up a TCR beta motif, and this motif appeared characteristic of ankylosing spondylitis blood.

In its sample, this clonotype was seen many times. Its antigen is not identified. TCRdb re-analysed the 5' RACE reads in MiXCR, keeping a single row per CDR3 protein. The table includes some 220,000 distinct CDR3 sequences, around 8% detected once. Per germline, CDR1 MGHDK and CDR2 SYGVNS. This CDR3 contains 12 residues. Trimming stripped 4 bases from V and 4 bases from J, with 7 bases between. The chain combines TRBV25-1 with TRBJ2-5; the D gene is possibly TRBD2 (5 bases). The clonotype originates from a female donor with ankylosing spondylitis or in good health (not recorded which). Sequenced sample: blood, either unsorted or a sorted T cell fraction (not recorded which). The CDR3 nucleotides read TGTGCCAGCAGTGGGAGGTTAGAGACCCAGTACTTC. It codes for CASSGRLETQYF. The variable domain in full, completed from reference TRBV25-1 and TRBJ2-5, reads EADIYQTPRYLVIGTGKKITLECSQTMGHDKMYWYQQDPGMELHLIHYSYGVNSTEKGDLSSESTVSRIRTEHFPLTLESARPSHTSQYLCASSGRLETQYFGPGTRLLVL.